These T cell receptor beta chains were read from a single sample in a study of metastatic and nonmetastatic thyroid tumors. TCRdb reprocessed the PCR reads using MiXCR. The sample shows around 4,500 clones, roughly a sixth of them seen only once. The specimen sequenced was adjacent normal tissue. All receptors derive from a female donor with papillary thyroid cancer or a benign thyroid nodule (not recorded which). Some clones in this sample may be carry-over from other donors' samples. Each CDR3 is given with its conserved first and last residue.

cdr3_aa: CASRKTGTPNTGKLSF
j_call: TRBJ2-2
v_call: TRBV28

cdr3_aa: CAISGEWGSNQPQHF
j_call: TRBJ1-5
v_call: TRBV10-3

cdr3_aa: CSVETGTQTQYF
j_call: TRBJ2-5
v_call: TRBV29-1

cdr3_aa: CASAASRSYNGKFF
j_call: TRBJ2-1
v_call: TRBV6-1

cdr3_aa: CASSPSWGDTQYF
j_call: TRBJ2-3
v_call: TRBV18

cdr3_aa: CASSLRILAGTGVGYGYTF
j_call: TRBJ1-2
v_call: TRBV7-3

cdr3_aa: CASSDEGGLPDTQYF
j_call: TRBJ2-3
v_call: TRBV11-2

cdr3_aa: CASSLDRRGLTGNTIYF
j_call: TRBJ1-3
v_call: TRBV11-2

cdr3_aa: CASSRMWASDTQYF
j_call: TRBJ2-3
v_call: TRBV2

cdr3_aa: CADSLSLNTEAFF
j_call: TRBJ1-1
v_call: TRBV5-5

cdr3_aa: CARSARQGFTEALF
j_call: TRBJ1-1
v_call: TRBV6-4

cdr3_aa: CASISLGDDQPQHF
j_call: TRBJ1-5
v_call: TRBV19

cdr3_aa: CATGLAGPNEQFF
j_call: TRBJ2-1
v_call: TRBV6-1

cdr3_aa: CASSPQGGGELFF
j_call: TRBJ2-2
v_call: TRBV27

cdr3_aa: CASSESTSGVTDTQYF
j_call: TRBJ2-3
v_call: TRBV6-1

cdr3_aa: CVSESSYGYTF
j_call: TRBJ1-2
v_call: TRBV6-1

cdr3_aa: CASSLGVRNEQFF
j_call: TRBJ2-1
v_call: TRBV5-1

cdr3_aa: CSARPPWGVENTIYF
j_call: TRBJ1-3
v_call: TRBV20-1

cdr3_aa: CASSFRQAGADTQYF
j_call: TRBJ2-3
v_call: TRBV13

cdr3_aa: CASSLRLQPQHF
j_call: TRBJ1-5
v_call: TRBV28

cdr3_aa: CASTEGGFGEAFF
j_call: TRBJ1-1
v_call: TRBV2

cdr3_aa: CAISGGLSYDSNEQFF
j_call: TRBJ2-1
v_call: TRBV10-3

cdr3_aa: CSARDSSRGSSYNERFF
j_call: TRBJ2-1
v_call: TRBV20-1

cdr3_aa: CAINRVEGVMYF
j_call: TRBJ2-7
v_call: TRBV2

cdr3_aa: CASSDRANNEKLFF
j_call: TRBJ1-4
v_call: TRBV7-9

cdr3_aa: CASSEGVGVSPLHF
j_call: TRBJ1-6
v_call: TRBV2

cdr3_aa: CASSLAVTGLYEQYF
j_call: TRBJ2-7
v_call: TRBV7-2

cdr3_aa: CASSTSMNTEAFF
j_call: TRBJ1-1
v_call: TRBV19

cdr3_aa: CASSQQGTRTNQPQHF
j_call: TRBJ1-5
v_call: TRBV19

cdr3_aa: CASSLYAVWTWELFF
j_call: TRBJ2-2
v_call: TRBV27

cdr3_aa: CASHIPGQGRDEQFF
j_call: TRBJ2-1
v_call: TRBV27

cdr3_aa: CASSTLTGGSYEQYF
j_call: TRBJ2-7
v_call: TRBV19

cdr3_aa: CASSWAGGGSIQYF
j_call: TRBJ2-4
v_call: TRBV5-8

cdr3_aa: CASSQLKTKAFF
j_call: TRBJ1-1
v_call: TRBV28

cdr3_aa: CASSSGGYNEQFF
j_call: TRBJ2-1
v_call: TRBV7-9

cdr3_aa: CASSYSGTGELSF
j_call: TRBJ2-2
v_call: TRBV6-5

cdr3_aa: CASSFPWVNYGYTF
j_call: TRBJ1-2
v_call: TRBV7-9

cdr3_aa: CASSLVLAGGKSSYNEQFF
j_call: TRBJ2-1
v_call: TRBV12-3/TRBV12-4

cdr3_aa: CASSRDRAEAFF
j_call: TRBJ1-1
v_call: TRBV7-9

cdr3_aa: CASSLILQGADTQYF
j_call: TRBJ2-3
v_call: TRBV11-2

cdr3_aa: CASSELGLAFPGEQFF
j_call: TRBJ2-1
v_call: TRBV6-1

cdr3_aa: CASSVDGDTEAFF
j_call: TRBJ1-1
v_call: TRBV9

cdr3_aa: CASTQDRVGKTQYF
j_call: TRBJ2-3
v_call: TRBV19

cdr3_aa: CASSLRRGMSNSPLHF
j_call: TRBJ1-6
v_call: TRBV28

cdr3_aa: CASSANYIVRPDTQYF
j_call: TRBJ2-3
v_call: TRBV19

cdr3_aa: CASRLAVSTDTQYF
j_call: TRBJ2-3
v_call: TRBV6-1

cdr3_aa: CASSVSRGTEAFF
j_call: TRBJ1-1
v_call: TRBV6-4

cdr3_aa: CASRTSQVNQPQHF
j_call: TRBJ1-5
v_call: TRBV3-1

cdr3_aa: CASSRGHEQYF
j_call: TRBJ2-7
v_call: TRBV12-3/TRBV12-4

cdr3_aa: CASSVGWGGPQHF
j_call: TRBJ1-5
v_call: TRBV9

cdr3_aa: CASRGSGGGQPQHF
j_call: TRBJ1-5
v_call: TRBV19

cdr3_aa: CASSFSSGIYNEQFF
j_call: TRBJ2-1
v_call: TRBV7-2